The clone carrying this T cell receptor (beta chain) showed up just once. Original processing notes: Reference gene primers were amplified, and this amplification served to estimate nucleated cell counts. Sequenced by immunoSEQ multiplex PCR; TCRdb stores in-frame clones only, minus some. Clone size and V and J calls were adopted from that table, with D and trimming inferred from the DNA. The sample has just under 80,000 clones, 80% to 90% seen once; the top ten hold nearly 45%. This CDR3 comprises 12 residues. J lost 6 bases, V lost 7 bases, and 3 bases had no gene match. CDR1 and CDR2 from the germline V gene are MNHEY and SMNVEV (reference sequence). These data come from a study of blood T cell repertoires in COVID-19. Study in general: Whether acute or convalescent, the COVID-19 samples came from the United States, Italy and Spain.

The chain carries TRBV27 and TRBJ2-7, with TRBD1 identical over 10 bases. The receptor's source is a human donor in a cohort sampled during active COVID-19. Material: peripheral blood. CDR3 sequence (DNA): TGTGCCAGCACTGACAGGGGGCGCGAGCAGTACTTC. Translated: CASTDRGREQYF.